The rows below give T cell receptor beta chains drawn from one sample of a study of chemoradiotherapy in HPV16-positive cancers. The data were produced by immunoSEQ multiplex PCR, yet TCRdb's version contains in-frame clones alone and is incomplete. The repertoire holds approximately 12,000 clones, with 70% to 85% as singletons. The sequencing here drew on blood, taken from a patient who underwent chemoradiotherapy. The receptor set was obtained from a human donor with HPV-associated anogenital cancer. CDR3s include the opening cysteine and the closing phenylalanine or tryptophan. D genes are given only for firm matches. Only part of the rows carry a size: once, few, many, or a class if the clone is expanded.

clone size,V gene,J gene,D gene,CDR3 protein,CDR3 DNA
-,TRBV7-9,TRBJ1-2,-,CASSPSEYGYTF,TGTGCCAGCAGCCCGTCGGAGTATGGCTACACCTTC
-,TRBV29-1,TRBJ1-1,TRBD1,CSGWDRGIGTEAFF,TGCAGCGGTTGGGACAGGGGGATCGGCACTGAAGCTTTCTTT
-,TRBV6-1,TRBJ1-1,-,CASSIEGYGEAFF,TGTGCCAGCAGTATAGAGGGGTACGGTGAAGCTTTCTTT
-,TRBV19,TRBJ1-4,-,CASSSLGVATNEKLFF,TGTGCCAGTAGTAGCCTAGGGGTTGCAACTAATGAAAAACTGTTTTTT
-,TRBV28,TRBJ1-5,-,CASRGGVSQPQHF,TGTGCCAGCAGGGGTGGAGTTAGTCAGCCCCAGCATTTT
-,TRBV7-9,TRBJ2-2,TRBD2,CASSLTSGGSTGELFF,TGTGCCAGCAGCTTAACTAGCGGGGGTTCCACCGGGGAGCTGTTTTTT
-,TRBV11-3,TRBJ1-1,-,CASSLQYGPSGEAFF,TGTGCCAGCAGCTTACAGTACGGGCCGTCGGGTGAAGCTTTCTTT
-,TRBV21-1,TRBJ1-2,-,CASSRSNPDRDNGYTF,TGTGCCAGCAGCCGTTCAAACCCTGACAGGGATAATGGCTACACCTTC
-,TRBV19,TRBJ2-7,-,CASRISRPTYEQYF,TGTGCCAGTAGAATATCAAGGCCGACCTACGAGCAGTACTTC
-,TRBV30,TRBJ1-2,-,CAWSDRGPGGANYGYTF,TGTGCCTGGAGTGATCGGGGGCCGGGCGGGGCTAACTATGGCTACACCTTC
-,TRBV5-1,TRBJ2-3,TRBD1,CASSQGDSAGDTQYF,TGCGCCAGCAGCCAGGGGGACAGCGCCGGGGATACGCAGTATTTT
few,TRBV19,TRBJ1-1,-,CASSIWAGENTEAFF,TGTGCCAGTAGTATATGGGCGGGCGAAAACACTGAAGCTTTCTTT
-,TRBV7-2,TRBJ2-3,TRBD1,CASTRQGVTDTQYF,TGTGCCAGCACTCGACAGGGGGTTACAGATACGCAGTATTTT
-,TRBV11-2,TRBJ2-1,-,CASSLAASYNEQFF,TGTGCCAGCAGCTTGGCAGCCTCCTACAATGAGCAGTTCTTC
-,TRBV7-2,TRBJ1-6,-,CASSLGPGNSPLHF,TGTGCCAGCAGCTTAGGGCCGGGGAATTCACCCCTCCACTTT
-,TRBV2,TRBJ1-6,-,CASSEAGLPLHF,TGTGCCAGCAGTGAAGCTGGGCTACCCCTCCACTTT
-,TRBV29-1,TRBJ1-2,-,CSVSHGQVNGYTF,TGCAGCGTTTCCCACGGACAAGTTAATGGCTACACCTTC
-,TRBV6-1,TRBJ1-2,-,CASSDHSRGEEANYGYTF,TGTGCCAGCAGTGACCACTCACGAGGGGAGGAGGCTAACTATGGCTACACCTTC
-,TRBV2,TRBJ1-2,TRBD1,CASSPGQGARGYTF,TGTGCCAGCAGCCCCGGACAGGGGGCGCGAGGCTACACCTTC
-,TRBV5-6,TRBJ1-3,-,CASSLGFSGNTIYF,TGTGCCAGCAGCTTAGGGTTCTCTGGAAACACCATATATTTT
-,TRBV6-5,TRBJ1-1,-,CASSRTGNTEAFF,TGTGCCAGCAGCCGAACAGGCAACACTGAAGCTTTCTTT
once,TRBV18,TRBJ2-1,TRBD2,CASSPRLAGAYNEQFF,TGTGCCAGCTCACCACGGCTAGCGGGGGCGTACAATGAGCAGTTCTTC
-,TRBV9,TRBJ2-3,TRBD1,CASSFSLGTGASDTQYF,TGTGCCAGCAGCTTTTCCCTCGGGACAGGGGCGTCAGATACGCAGTATTTT
-,TRBV30,TRBJ1-2,-,CAWSSVLYGYTF,TGTGCCTGGAGTTCCGTCCTCTATGGCTACACCTTC
-,TRBV18,TRBJ1-1,-,CASSPKAGGGTEAFF,TGTGCCAGCTCCCCGAAAGCCGGGGGGGGGACTGAAGCTTTCTTT